This is a list of T cell receptor beta chains from one sample in a study of shared clonotypes between healthy human individuals. Sequencing was performed with immunoSEQ multiplex PCR; in TCRdb, only in-frame clones are kept and a portion is missing. The sample shows approximately 460,000 clones, roughly four fifths of them seen only once. The sample comprised PBMCs. Source of these receptors: a woman aged 40 to 50 in good health. Some clones in this sample may be carry-over from other donors' samples. The conserved cysteine and the conserved F or W are not part of the CDR3 here. The order of the fields is J gene, V gene, CDR3 protein.

TRBJ2-2,TRBV11-2,ASSWGLDGTGELF
TRBJ1-2,TRBV5-4,ASIKWGASGGYT
TRBJ2-3,TRBV10-3,AITGSGTDTQY
TRBJ1-4,TRBV30,AWRRESFLGGKLF
TRBJ2-3,TRBV9,ASSVRETGANTDTQY
TRBJ1-2,TRBV28,ATQSSPGQTNYGYT
TRBJ2-1,TRBV2,ALYTGGPSNEQF
TRBJ2-1,TRBV7-2,ASSRDNYNEQF
TRBJ1-5,TRBV7-9,ASSVHNNQPQH
TRBJ1-1,TRBV5-4,ASSDQGNLAEAF
TRBJ1-2,TRBV7-9,ASSPHRARSYGYT
TRBJ2-2,TRBV28,ASRSLSGNTGELS
TRBJ2-5,TRBV5-1,ASSLALQKETQY
TRBJ1-1,TRBV28,ASSFTPGEAEAF
TRBJ2-1,TRBV7-9,ASSLGWDEQF
TRBJ2-4,TRBV28,ASSWGQKNIQY
TRBJ2-6,TRBV27,ASGSSGANVLT
TRBJ2-5,TRBV14,ASSPSRQGQETQY
TRBJ2-5,TRBV9,ASGTGVDETQY
TRBJ2-2,TRBV27,ASTQGGRANTGELF
TRBJ1-2,TRBV5-6,ASSADNYGYT
TRBJ1-4,TRBV5-4,ASSLKPIGPTNEKLF
TRBJ2-1,TRBV9,ASSETSGGNEQF
TRBJ2-1,TRBV6-1,ASTMDRALYNEQF
TRBJ2-7,TRBV5-1,ASSFGTARGDEQY
TRBJ1-2,TRBV5-1,ASSLGPGGYT
TRBJ1-4,TRBV5-1,ASSVKTNEKLF